Given below is one TCR beta chain in context. This entry is derived from a study of OX40 agonist ivuxolimab in advanced cancers. Repertoires were generated with immunoSEQ multiplex PCR, while TCRdb's copy carries only in-frame clones and drops some. This table has about 35,000 clones, nearly 75% appearing once. The CDR3 has 16 amino acids. V dropped 2 bases and J dropped 0 bases, with 11 bases sitting between them. CDR1 SGHTA and CDR2 FQGNSA come from the germline V gene. The TCR originated in an adult with an advanced solid tumor such as melanoma, head and neck, liver or kidney cancer. Sequencing used CD4+ or CD8+ T cells sorted from blood, obtained in a trial of the OX40 agonist ivuxolimab. The V gene is TRBV7-2, the J gene TRBJ1-3; no firm D call. This chain's CDR3 is CASSLMAGLSGNTIYF. The CDR3 bases are TGTGCCAGCAGCTTAATGGCAGGCCTCTCTGGAAACACCATATATTTT.